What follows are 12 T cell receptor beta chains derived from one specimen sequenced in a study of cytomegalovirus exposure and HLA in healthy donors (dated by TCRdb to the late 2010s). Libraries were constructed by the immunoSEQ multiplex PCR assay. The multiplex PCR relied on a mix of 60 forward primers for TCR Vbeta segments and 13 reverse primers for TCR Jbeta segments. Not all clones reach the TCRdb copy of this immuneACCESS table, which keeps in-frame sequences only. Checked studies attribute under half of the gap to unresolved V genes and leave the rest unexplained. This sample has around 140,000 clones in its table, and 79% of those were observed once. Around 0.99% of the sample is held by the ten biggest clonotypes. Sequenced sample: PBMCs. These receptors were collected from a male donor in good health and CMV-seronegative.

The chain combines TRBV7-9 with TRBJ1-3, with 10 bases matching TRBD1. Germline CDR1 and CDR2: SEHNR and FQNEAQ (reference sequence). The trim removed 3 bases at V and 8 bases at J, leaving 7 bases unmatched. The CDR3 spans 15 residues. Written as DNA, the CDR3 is TGTGCCAGCAGCTTTTCTGGACAGGGGGAACACACCATATATTTT. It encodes CASSFSGQGEHTIYF.

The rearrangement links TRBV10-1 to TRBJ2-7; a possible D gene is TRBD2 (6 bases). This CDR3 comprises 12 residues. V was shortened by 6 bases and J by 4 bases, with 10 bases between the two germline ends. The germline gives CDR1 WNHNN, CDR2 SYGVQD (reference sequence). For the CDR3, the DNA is TGCGCCAGCAGCGCCGGGGGATACGAGCAGTACTTC. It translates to CASSAGGYEQYF.

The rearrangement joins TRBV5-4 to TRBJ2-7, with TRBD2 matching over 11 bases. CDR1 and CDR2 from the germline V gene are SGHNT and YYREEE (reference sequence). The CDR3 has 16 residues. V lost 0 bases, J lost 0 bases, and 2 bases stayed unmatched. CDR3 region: CASSLALAGGSYEQYF. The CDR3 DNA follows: TGTGCCAGCAGCTTGGCCCTAGCGGGGGGCTCCTACGAGCAGTACTTC.

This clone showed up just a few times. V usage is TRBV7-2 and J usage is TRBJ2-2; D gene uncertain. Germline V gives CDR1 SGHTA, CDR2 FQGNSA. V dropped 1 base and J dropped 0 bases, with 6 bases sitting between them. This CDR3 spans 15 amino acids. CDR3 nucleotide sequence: TGTGCCAGCAGCTTAGGTGCAGCGAACACCGGGGAGCTGTTTTTT. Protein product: CASSLGAANTGELFF.

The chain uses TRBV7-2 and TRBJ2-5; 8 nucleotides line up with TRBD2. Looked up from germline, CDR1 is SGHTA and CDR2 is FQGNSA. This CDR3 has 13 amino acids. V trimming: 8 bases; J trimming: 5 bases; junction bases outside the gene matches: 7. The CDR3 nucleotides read TGTGCCAGCCTCGGGGGGGCCGACGAGACCCAGTACTTC. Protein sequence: CASLGGADETQYF.

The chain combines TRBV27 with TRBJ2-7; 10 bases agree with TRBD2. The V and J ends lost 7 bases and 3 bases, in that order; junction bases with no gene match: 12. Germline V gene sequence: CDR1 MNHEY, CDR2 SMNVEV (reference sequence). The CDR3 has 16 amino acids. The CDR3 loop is CASISLSGGSLYEQYF. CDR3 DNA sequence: TGTGCCAGCATTTCGCTTAGCGGGGGGTCCCTCTACGAGCAGTACTTC.

Here the CDR3 reads CASSAGTGDEQYF. The CDR3 DNA is TGTGCCAGCAGCGCGGGGACAGGGGACGAGCAGTACTTC. The chain joins TRBV9 to TRBJ2-7; TRBD1 agrees at 10 bases. V lost 3 bases to trimming and J lost 5 bases; unmatched junction nucleotides: 2. This CDR3 has 13 amino acids. Germline loops: CDR1 SGDLS, CDR2 YYNGEE.

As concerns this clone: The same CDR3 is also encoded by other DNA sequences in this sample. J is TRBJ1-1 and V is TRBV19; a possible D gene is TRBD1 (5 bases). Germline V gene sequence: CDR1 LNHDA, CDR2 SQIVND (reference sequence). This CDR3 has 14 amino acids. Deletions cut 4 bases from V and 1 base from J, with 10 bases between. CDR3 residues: CASSTDRGNTEAFF. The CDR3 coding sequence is TGTGCCAGTAGTACAGACAGAGGGAACACTGAAGCTTTCTTT.

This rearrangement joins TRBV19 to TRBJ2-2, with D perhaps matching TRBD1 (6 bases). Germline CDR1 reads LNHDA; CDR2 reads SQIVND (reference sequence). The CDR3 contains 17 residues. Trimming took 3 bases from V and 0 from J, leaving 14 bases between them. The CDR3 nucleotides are TGTGCCAGTAGTATCTCAGGGGTCACAGCGAACACCGGGGAGCTGTTTTTT. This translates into CASSISGVTANTGELFF.

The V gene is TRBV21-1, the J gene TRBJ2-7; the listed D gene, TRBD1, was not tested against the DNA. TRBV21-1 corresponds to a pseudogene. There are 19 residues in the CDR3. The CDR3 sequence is CASSLAEGDRFILSYEQYF. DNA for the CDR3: TGTGCCAGCAGCCTCGCTGAGGGGGACAGGTTTATTCTCTCCTACGAGCAGTACTTC.

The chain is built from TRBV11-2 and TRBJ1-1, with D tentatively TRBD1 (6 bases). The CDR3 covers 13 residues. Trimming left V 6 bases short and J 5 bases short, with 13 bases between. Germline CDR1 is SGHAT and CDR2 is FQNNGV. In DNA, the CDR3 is TGTGCCAGCAGTGATTCAGGGGAGACTGAAGCTTTCTTT. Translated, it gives CASSDSGETEAFF.

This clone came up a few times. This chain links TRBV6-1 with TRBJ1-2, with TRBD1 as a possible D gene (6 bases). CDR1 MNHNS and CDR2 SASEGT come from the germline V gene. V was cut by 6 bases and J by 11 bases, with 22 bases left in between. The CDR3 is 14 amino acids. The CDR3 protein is CASRDPGQRPKYTF. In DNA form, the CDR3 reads TGTGCCAGCAGGGACCCGGGACAACGACCCAAGTACACCTTC.